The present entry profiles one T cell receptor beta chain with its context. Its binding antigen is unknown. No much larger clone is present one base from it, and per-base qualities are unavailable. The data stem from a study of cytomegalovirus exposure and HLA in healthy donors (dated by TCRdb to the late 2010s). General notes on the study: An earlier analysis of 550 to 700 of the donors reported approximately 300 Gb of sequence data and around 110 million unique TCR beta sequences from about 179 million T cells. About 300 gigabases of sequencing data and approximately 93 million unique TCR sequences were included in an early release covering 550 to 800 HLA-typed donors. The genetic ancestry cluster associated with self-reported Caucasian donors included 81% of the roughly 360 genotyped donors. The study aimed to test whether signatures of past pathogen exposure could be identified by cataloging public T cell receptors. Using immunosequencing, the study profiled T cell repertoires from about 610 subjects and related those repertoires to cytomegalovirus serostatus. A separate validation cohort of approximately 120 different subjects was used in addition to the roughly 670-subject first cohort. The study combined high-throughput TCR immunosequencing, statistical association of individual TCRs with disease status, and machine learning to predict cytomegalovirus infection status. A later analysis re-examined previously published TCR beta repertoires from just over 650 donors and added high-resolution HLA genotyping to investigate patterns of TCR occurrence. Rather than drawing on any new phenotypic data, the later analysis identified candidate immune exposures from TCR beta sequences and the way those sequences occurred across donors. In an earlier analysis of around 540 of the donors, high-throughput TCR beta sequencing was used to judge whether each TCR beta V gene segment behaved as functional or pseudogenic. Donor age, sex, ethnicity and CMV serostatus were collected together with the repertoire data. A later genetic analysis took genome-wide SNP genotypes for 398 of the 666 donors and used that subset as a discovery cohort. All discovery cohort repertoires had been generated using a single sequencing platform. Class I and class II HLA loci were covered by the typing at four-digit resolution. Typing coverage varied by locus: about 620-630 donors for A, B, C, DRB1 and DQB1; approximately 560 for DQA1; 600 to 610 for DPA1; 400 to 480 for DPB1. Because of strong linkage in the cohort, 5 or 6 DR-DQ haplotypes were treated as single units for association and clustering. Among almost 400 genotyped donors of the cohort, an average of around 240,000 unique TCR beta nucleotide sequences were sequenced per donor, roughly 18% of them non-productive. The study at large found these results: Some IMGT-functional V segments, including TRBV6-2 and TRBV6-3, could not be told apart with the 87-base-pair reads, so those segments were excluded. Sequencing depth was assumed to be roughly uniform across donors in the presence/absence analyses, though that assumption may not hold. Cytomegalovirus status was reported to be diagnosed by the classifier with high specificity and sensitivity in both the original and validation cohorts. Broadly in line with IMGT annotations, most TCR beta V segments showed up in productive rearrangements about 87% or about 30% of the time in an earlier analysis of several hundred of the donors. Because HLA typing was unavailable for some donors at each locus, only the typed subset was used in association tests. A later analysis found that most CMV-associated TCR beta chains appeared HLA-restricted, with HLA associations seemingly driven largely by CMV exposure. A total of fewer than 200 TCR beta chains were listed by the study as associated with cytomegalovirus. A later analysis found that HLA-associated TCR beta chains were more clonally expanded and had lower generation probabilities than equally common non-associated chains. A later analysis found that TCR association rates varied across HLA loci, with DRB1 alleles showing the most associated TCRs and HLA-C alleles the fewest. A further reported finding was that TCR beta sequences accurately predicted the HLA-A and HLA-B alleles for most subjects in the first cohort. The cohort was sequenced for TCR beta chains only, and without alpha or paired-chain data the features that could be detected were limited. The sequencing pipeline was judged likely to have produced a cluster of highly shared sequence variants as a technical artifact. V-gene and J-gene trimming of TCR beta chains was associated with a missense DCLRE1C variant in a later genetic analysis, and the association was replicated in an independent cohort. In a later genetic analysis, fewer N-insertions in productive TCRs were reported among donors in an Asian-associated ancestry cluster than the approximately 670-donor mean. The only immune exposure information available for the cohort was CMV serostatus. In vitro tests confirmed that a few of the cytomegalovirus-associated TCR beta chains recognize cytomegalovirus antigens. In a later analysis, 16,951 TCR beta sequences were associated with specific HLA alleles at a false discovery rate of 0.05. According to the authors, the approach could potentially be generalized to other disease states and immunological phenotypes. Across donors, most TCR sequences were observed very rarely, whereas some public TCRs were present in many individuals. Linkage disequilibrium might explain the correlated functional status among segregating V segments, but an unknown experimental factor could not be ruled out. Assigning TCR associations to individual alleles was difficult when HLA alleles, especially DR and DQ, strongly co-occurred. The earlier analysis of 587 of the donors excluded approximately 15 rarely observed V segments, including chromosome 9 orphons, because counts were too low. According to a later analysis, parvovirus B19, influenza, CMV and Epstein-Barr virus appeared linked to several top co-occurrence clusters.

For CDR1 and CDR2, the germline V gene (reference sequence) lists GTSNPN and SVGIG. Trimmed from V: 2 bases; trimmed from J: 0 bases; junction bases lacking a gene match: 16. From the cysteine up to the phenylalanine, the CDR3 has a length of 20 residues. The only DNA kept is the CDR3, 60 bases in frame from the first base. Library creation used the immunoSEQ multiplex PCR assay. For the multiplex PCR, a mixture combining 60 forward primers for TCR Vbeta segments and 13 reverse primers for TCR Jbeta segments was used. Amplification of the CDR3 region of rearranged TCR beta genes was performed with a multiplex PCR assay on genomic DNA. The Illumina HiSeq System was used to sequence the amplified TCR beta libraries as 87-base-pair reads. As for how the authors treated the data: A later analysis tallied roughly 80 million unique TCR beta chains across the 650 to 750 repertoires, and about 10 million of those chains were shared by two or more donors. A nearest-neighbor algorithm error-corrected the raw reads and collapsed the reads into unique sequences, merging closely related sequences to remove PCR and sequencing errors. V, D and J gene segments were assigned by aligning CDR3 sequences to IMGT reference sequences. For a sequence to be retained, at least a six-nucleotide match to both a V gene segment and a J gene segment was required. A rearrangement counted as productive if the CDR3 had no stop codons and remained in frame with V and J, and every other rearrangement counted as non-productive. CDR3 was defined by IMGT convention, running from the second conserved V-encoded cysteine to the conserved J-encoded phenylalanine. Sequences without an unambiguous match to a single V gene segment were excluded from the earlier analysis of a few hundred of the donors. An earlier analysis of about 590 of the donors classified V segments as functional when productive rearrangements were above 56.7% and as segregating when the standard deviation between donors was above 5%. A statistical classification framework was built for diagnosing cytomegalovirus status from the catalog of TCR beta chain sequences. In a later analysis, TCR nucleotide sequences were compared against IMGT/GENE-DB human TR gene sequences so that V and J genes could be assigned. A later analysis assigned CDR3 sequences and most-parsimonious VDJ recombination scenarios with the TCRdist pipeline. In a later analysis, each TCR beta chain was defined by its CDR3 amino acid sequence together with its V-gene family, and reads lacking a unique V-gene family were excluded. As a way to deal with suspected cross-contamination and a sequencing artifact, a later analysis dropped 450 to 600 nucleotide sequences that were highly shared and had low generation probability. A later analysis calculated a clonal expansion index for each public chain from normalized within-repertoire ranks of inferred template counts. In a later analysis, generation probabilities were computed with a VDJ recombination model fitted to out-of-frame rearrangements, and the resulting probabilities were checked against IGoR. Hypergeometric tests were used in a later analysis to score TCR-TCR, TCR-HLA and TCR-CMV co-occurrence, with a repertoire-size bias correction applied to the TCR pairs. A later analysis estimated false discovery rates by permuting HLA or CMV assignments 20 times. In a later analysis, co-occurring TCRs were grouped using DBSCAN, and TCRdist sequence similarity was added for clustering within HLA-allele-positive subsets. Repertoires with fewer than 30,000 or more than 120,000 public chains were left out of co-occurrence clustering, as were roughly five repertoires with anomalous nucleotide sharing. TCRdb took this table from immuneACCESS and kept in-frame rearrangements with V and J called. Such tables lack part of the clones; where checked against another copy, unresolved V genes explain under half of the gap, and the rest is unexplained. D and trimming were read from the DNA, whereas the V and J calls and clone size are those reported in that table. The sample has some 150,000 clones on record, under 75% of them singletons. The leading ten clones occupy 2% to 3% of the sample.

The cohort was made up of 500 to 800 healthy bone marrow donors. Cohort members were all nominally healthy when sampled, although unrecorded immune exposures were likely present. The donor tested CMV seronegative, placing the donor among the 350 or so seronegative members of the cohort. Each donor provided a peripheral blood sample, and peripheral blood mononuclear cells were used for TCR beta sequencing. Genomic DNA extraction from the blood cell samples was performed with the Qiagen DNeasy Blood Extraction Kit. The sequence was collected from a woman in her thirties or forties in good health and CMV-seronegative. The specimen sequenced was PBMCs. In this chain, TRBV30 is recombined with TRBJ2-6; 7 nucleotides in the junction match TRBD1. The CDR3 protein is CAWSSTLRGLGVSGANVLTF. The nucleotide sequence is TGTGCCTGGAGTTCGACCCTTAGGGGGCTTGGGGTCTCTGGGGCCAACGTCCTGACTTTC. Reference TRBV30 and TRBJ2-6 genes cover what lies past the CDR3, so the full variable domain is SQTIHQWPATLVQPVGSPLSLECTVEGTSNPNLYWYRQAAGRGLQLLFYSVGIGQISSEVPQNLSASRPQDRQFILSSKKLLLSDSGFYLCAWSSTLRGLGVSGANVLTFGAGSRLTVL.